The following is a TCR beta chain sequence with its context. Antigen specificity is unknown. The entry originates in a study of TIL therapy for anti-PD-1-resistant metastatic lung cancer. Study background: Patients then received nivolumab; progressors got lymphodepletion, TIL and IL-2. Median tumor PD-L1 proportion score was about 6%. Half of patients were current or former smokers.

Trimming removed 8 bases from V and 7 bases from J; junction bases left unmatched: 10. CDR1 and CDR2 (germline): SEHNR, FQNEAQ (reference sequence). The CDR3 is 14 residues long. Time point in this sample: pre-treatment sample, taken before nivolumab and TIL therapy. The immunoSEQ assay was v3. Sequencing used immunoSEQ multiplex PCR; TCRdb keeps in-frame clones, though not all of them. The sample has tens of thousands of clones, 70% to 85% seen once; the top ten hold less than 15%. Whole-study results and caveats: The cohort had more treatment-naive, never-smoker and oncogene-addicted patients than typical.

The sequences come from blood, collected at baseline. V and J are TRBV7-9 and TRBJ2-2, with TRBD1 matching over 7 bases. This receptor was identified in a man aged 65 to 85 with non-small cell lung cancer. This chain's CDR3 is CASDELRTGGELFF. CDR3 coding DNA: TGTGCCAGCGATGAACTTAGGACAGGCGGGGAGCTGTTTTTT. The full variable domain, its missing parts supplied by reference TRBV7-9 and TRBJ2-2, is DTGVSQNPRHKITKRGQNVTFRCDPISEHNRLYWYRQTLGQGPEFLTYFQNEAQLEKSRLLSDRFSAERPKGSFSTLEIQRTEQGDSAMYLCASDELRTGGELFFGEGSRLTVL.